This T cell receptor beta chain was documented in a study of regulatory T cells in long-lasting Graves disease. Study-wide points: With 2,500 to 3,500 shared public clonotypes, persistent patients exceeded new patients, who shared 966. The sample size was small, and this may have reduced accuracy. Newly diagnosed Graves' patients exceeded persistent ones in TCR diversity.

TCR beta libraries were built with iRepertoire HTBI primers and Arm-PCR of CDR3 regions. TCRdb recomputed calls from the multiplex PCR reads with MiXCR, one row per CDR3 protein. The sample has about 290,000 distinct CDR3 sequences, under 25% seen once; the top ten hold approximately 53%. Trimming removed 4 bases at V and 8 bases at J, with 9 bases between. The CDR3 covers 11 residues. Germline values: CDR1 SQVTM, CDR2 ANQGSEA. In this sample, this clonotype turned up a few times. Its antigen is currently unknown. Sample time point: persistent/refractory GD, antithyroid drugs over 5 years with positive TRAb. Construction of the TCR library relied on RNA isolated from PBMCs.

The chain joins TRBV29-1 to TRBJ2-4; no definite D call. The source was peripheral blood mononuclear cells (PBMCs), collected when the disease was refractory, from a patient treated with antithyroid drugs. This TCR was sampled from a female donor with Graves disease. In DNA, the CDR3 is TGCAGCGTTGTAAAAGGTTACATTCAGTACTTC. It codes for CSVVKGYIQYF.